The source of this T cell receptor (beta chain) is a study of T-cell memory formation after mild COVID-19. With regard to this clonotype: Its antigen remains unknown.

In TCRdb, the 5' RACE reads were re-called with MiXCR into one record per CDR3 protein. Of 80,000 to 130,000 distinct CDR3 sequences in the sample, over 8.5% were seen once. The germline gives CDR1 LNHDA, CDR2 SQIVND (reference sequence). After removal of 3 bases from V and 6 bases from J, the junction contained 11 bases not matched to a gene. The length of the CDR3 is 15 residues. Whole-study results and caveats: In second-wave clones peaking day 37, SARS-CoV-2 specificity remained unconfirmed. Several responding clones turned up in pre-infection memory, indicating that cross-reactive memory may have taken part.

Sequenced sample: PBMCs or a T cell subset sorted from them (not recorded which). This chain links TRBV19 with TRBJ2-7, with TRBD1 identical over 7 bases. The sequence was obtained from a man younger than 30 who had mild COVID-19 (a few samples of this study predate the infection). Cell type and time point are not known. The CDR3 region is CASSISLTGLVEQYF. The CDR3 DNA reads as TGTGCCAGTAGTATCTCCTTGACAGGGTTAGTCGAGCAGTACTTC. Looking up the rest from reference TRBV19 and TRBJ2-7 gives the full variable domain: DGGITQSPKYLFRKEGQNVTLSCEQNLNHDAMYWYRQDPGQGLRLIYYSQIVNDFQKGDIAEGYSVSREKKESFPLTVTSAQKNPTAFYLCASSISLTGLVEQYFGPGTRLTVT.